The text below deals with one T cell receptor beta chain. Its antigen is not yet known. One base away there is no much larger clone; base qualities are not given. On a MiSeq, deep resolution sequencing aimed for a depth between 1 in 1 million and 1 in 200,000 T cells, with each clonotype covered about 9.2x on average. The immunoSEQ hsTCRB Kit was used to generate the TCR beta libraries. The paper's data handling went like this. ImmunoSEQ Data Assistant and ImmunoSEQ Analyzer were used for data analysis, and V, D and J genes were assigned according to IMGT definitions. Clonality, which ranges from 0 to 1, was calculated as one minus the normalized Shannon entropy of productive rearrangement frequencies. Only overrepresented clonotypes making up at least 0.05% of the repertoire of each patient were included in the public clonotype analysis. Thirteen age-matched healthy donor repertoires from immuneACCESS served as clonality controls. TCRdb took over this immuneACCESS table, retaining in-frame rearrangements with V and J assigned. Such tables are incomplete; in checked studies, under half of the missing clones stem from an unresolved V gene, and the remainder is unexplained. V and J calls and clone size follow that table, whereas D and trimming were derived from the DNA. The sample table lists tens of thousands of clones, approximately 51% of them with a count of one. The leading ten clones occupy 32% of the sample.

The sample belongs to a study of cytotoxic CD8 clonotypes in ibrutinib-treated CLL listed by TCRdb under 2021. Regarding the research as a whole: The cohort had 11 relapsed/refractory and some 15 treatment-naive patients; roughly 17 were IGHV unmutated. Cryopreserved peripheral blood mononuclear cells were obtained before treatment, at response, and at either sustained remission or disease progression. Responses were partial in some 24 patients and complete in 2; after median approximately 66 months follow-up, around 14 stayed in remission and some twelve progressed. An average of roughly 250,000 productive templates and tens of thousands of productive rearrangements was obtained per sample. Longitudinal samples were obtainable from about 30% of the roughly 86 participants in the trial. The response samples were drawn at a median of 12 months into treatment, with a range of roughly 6 to 40 months. All remission and progressive disease samples were collected while patients were still receiving ibrutinib.

Sequences SEHNR (CDR1) and FQNEAQ (CDR2) are obtained from the germline V gene (reference sequence). The CDR3 sequence holds 15 residues, the cysteine and phenylalanine included. Only the CDR3 DNA stays, 45 bases, in frame from base 1. V is cut back by 3 bases and J by 5 bases, with 1 base in the junction unmatched. According to the study, the label for this sample's time point signals: 12 months on ibrutinib. For TCR beta library preparation, roughly 2.2 micrograms of genomic DNA was extracted from cryopreserved PBMCs. Longitudinal blood samples from CLL patients receiving ibrutinib monotherapy were subjected to high-throughput TCR beta sequencing. The patients took part in an open-label, single-center phase 2 trial of ibrutinib monotherapy. The research as a whole found: Clonality increased at ibrutinib response, stayed stable in sustained remission, and fell back toward baseline at progression. Baseline clonality was found to be higher than that of age-matched healthy donors and was strongly correlated with circulating CD8+ T-cell counts. Sampling times were not matched between patients in sustained remission and patients whose disease was progressing, and lymph node repertoires were not examined. Public clonotypes were found to be uncommon and were observed to contract or remain stable during treatment; the increase in clonality was shown to reflect expansion of private clonotypes at ibrutinib response.

The rearrangement joined TRBV7-9 to TRBJ2-1, with 13 bases in between that match TRBD2. The sample consisted of PBMCs, taken after 12 months of ibrutinib treatment. The receptor's source is a human donor with chronic lymphocytic leukemia. The sequence in DNA is TGTGCCAGCAGCTTTGGACTAGCGGGAGACAATGAGCAGTTCTTC. It translates to CASSFGLAGDNEQFF.